Listed below are T cell receptor beta chains from one sample, sequenced in a study of metastatic and nonmetastatic thyroid tumors. MiXCR re-clonotyped the PCR reads for TCRdb. The profile covers approximately 13,000 clones, with roughly 12% appearing a single time and approximately 29% taken by the ten largest. The specimen sequenced was blood. The receptors derive from a female donor with papillary thyroid cancer or a benign thyroid nodule (not recorded which). Some clones in this sample may be carry-over from other donors' samples. Both conserved end residues are trimmed from each CDR3. Each record gives: J gene, V gene, CDR3 protein.

TRBJ1-5	TRBV12-3/TRBV12-4	AIRAVGGKPQH
TRBJ2-5	TRBV20-1	SAGGASQETQY
TRBJ2-2	TRBV19	ASSDDTSGELF
TRBJ2-3	TRBV30	ASRPKRASTDTQY
TRBJ1-2	TRBV11-2	ASSLEQGREYGYT
TRBJ1-4	TRBV6-1	AGRKDGTGGPKLL
TRBJ2-7	TRBV7-2	ASSLGQNPMVYEQY
TRBJ1-1	TRBV10-3	AIRETLNTEAF
TRBJ2-1	TRBV7-8	ASSSDRQYNEQF
TRBJ1-1	TRBV28	ASSRAPQGRGAF
TRBJ2-3	TRBV27	ASSGLGGQDTDTQY
TRBJ2-2	TRBV3-1	ASSLQGIAETGELF
TRBJ1-2	TRBV18	ASSPDRGRPYGYT
TRBJ1-1	TRBV19	ASSITPNRGTEAF
TRBJ2-1	TRBV27	ASSWERARNEQF
TRBJ1-2	TRBV6-1	ASNPTGGDGYT
TRBJ1-2	TRBV13	ASRREGHCYT
TRBJ2-3	TRBV20-1	SASGLAVRDTQY
TRBJ1-4	TRBV28	ASSSVKGGNEKLF
TRBJ2-1	TRBV9	ASSAGGNEQF
TRBJ2-6	TRBV6-1	ASSELGAGANVLT
TRBJ1-3	TRBV3-1	ASSQTGDANTIY
TRBJ1-6	TRBV27	ASRQGDGLPLH
TRBJ2-7	TRBV10-3	AISGQGYEQY
TRBJ2-5	TRBV3-1	ASSQVAEETQY
TRBJ1-4	TRBV7-9	ASREDSYEKLF
TRBJ2-2	TRBV7-6	ASSLASGAGELF
TRBJ2-6	TRBV13	ASSLDGFIPVSGANVLT
TRBJ2-1	TRBV29-1	SVDEQLNNEQF
TRBJ1-5	TRBV20-1	SARRQGHRQPQH
TRBJ2-7	TRBV10-3	AISESGSSYEQY
TRBJ2-2	TRBV24-1	ATSGRNTGELF
TRBJ1-6	TRBV20-1	SACSGQGGSPLH
TRBJ2-2	TRBV9	ASSGRTGGDTGELF
TRBJ1-4	TRBV3-1	ASSQGDRATNEKLF
TRBJ2-7	TRBV11-2	ASSLGWTGGEQY
TRBJ2-3	TRBV11-1	ASSFTRGTDTQY
TRBJ1-4	TRBV27	ASSPEVATNEKLF
TRBJ2-5	TRBV6-5	ASSYRAGETQY
TRBJ2-3	TRBV29-1	SALEYTQY
TRBJ2-3	TRBV29-1	SVELVLLANTQY
TRBJ2-1	TRBV12-3/TRBV12-4	ASSLRAGVSYNEQF
TRBJ1-1	TRBV30	AWIQIGMNTEAF
TRBJ1-1	TRBV9	ASSARTNTEAF
TRBJ2-2	TRBV15	ATSRGVLAGRFANTGELF
TRBJ2-7	TRBV27	ASSLTGLGPYEQN
TRBJ2-3	TRBV15	ATSREGTSGGTQY
TRBJ2-1	TRBV11-2	ASSFRGDRSYNEQF
TRBJ1-5	TRBV19	ASSPLNQPQH
TRBJ1-1	TRBV28	ASRGAEGMNTEAF
TRBJ1-2	TRBV4-1	ASSQEYGGADT
TRBJ1-1	TRBV19	ASTWAVGTEAF
TRBJ2-2	TRBV4-2	ASSQEPQGEGNTGELF
TRBJ1-2	TRBV9	ASSPHTGNYGYT
TRBJ2-7	TRBV7-2	ASSLEGQGWYEQY
TRBJ1-1	TRBV5-6	ASSLYTWEAF
TRBJ2-3	TRBV7-2	ASSTNRLDTQY